This T cell receptor (beta chain) was documented in a study of CD8+CD57+ T cells in acquired aplastic anemia. Study information: The DNA of sorted CD4+ and CD8+ cells averaged about 3 ug. Study-wide points: Patients and controls shared 25 to 30 CD8+ CDR3 sequences, which appeared highly expressed in patients and within their immunodominant clones. A significant difference in CD8+ Simpson's diversity between patients and controls was not found.

Patients chosen for sequencing had shown CD8+CD57+ cell expansion by flow cytometry. Severe acquired aplastic anemia was diagnosed in all patients. The TCR beta profiling, which covered VDJ combination and CDR3 sequence, was carried out using genomic DNA as the template. TCRdb used MiXCR to reprocess the reads, holding one entry per CDR3 protein. The sample lists approximately 220,000 distinct CDR3 sequences, approximately 45% occurring once. Germline V gene data show CDR1 as SEHNR and CDR2 as FQNEAQ (reference sequence). The CDR3 runs to 12 residues. The V end was cut by 2 bases, the J end by 8 bases, with 9 bases between. This clonotype was picked up one time. Its antigen is currently unknown.

Sequencing input: sorted CD4+, CD8+, or CD8+CD57+ T cells (not recorded which) from PBMCs. This sequence originates from a human donor with aplastic anemia. The chain couples TRBV7-9 to TRBJ1-1; D not certain. CDR3 sequence (DNA): TGTGCCAGCAGCTTATACACACAAGAAGCTTTCTTT. This sequence encodes CASSLYTQEAFF. Filled out from reference TRBV7-9 and TRBJ1-1, the complete variable domain reads DTGVSQNPRHKITKRGQNVTFRCDPISEHNRLYWYRQTLGQGPEFLTYFQNEAQLEKSRLLSDRFSAERPKGSFSTLEIQRTEQGDSAMYLCASSLYTQEAFFGQGTRLTVV.